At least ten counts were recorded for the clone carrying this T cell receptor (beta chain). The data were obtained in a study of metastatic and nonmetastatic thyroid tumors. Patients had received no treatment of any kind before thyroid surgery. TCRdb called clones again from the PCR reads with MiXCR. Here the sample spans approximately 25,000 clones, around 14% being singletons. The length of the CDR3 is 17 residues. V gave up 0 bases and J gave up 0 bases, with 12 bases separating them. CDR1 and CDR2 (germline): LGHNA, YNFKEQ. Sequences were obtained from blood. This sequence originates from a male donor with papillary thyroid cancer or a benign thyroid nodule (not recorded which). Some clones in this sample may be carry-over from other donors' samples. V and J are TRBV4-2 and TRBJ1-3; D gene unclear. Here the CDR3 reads CASSQDYRSVSGNTIYF. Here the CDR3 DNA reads TGTGCCAGCAGCCAAGACTATCGTAGCGTCTCTGGAAACACCATATATTTT.